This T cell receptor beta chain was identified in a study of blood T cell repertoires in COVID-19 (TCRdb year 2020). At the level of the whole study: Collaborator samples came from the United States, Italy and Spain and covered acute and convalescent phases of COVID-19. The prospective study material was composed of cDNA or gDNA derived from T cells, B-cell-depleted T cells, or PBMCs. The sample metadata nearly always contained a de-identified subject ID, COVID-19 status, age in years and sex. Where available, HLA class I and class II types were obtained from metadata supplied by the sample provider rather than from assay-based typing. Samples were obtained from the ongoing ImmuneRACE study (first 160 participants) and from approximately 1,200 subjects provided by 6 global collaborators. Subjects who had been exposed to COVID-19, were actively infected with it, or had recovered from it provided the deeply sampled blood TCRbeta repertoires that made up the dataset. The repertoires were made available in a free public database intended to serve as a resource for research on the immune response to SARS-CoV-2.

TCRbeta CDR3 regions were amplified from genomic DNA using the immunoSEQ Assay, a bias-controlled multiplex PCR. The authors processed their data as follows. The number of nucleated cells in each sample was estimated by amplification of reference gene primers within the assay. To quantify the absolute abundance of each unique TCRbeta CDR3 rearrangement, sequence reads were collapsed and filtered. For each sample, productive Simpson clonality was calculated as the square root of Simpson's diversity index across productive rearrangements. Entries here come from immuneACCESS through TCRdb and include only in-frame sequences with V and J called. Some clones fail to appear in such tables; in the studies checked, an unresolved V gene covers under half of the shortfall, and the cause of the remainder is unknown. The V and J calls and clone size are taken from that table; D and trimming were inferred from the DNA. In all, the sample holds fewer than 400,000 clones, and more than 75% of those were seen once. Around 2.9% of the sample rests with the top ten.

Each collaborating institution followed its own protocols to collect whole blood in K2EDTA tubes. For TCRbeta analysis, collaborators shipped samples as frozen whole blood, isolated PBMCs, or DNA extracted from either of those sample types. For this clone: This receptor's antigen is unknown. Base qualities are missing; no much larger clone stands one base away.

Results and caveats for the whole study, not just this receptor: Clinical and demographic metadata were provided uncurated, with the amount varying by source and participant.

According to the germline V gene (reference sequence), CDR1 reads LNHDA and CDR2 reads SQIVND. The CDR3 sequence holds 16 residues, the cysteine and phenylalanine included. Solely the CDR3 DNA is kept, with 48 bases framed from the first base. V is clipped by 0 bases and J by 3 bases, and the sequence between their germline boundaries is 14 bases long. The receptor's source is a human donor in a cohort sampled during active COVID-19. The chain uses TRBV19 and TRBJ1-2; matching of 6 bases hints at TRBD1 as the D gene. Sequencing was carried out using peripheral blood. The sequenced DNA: TGTGCCAGTAGTATAGATCTCTCGGACAGCCACTATGGCTACACCTTC. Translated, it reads CASSIDLSDSHYGYTF.